A selection of T cell receptor beta chains follows, all from one sample in a study of TIL therapy for anti-PD-1-resistant metastatic lung cancer. The table came from immunoSEQ multiplex PCR; TCRdb's copy has only in-frame clones and leaves some out. The sample lists 45,000 to 50,000 clones; 71% were seen once. The sequenced sample was tumor tissue, obtained at baseline. These receptors all come from a person aged 25 to 85 with non-small cell lung cancer. CDR3s include the opening cysteine and the closing phenylalanine or tryptophan.

TRBJ2-7 | TRBV28 | CASSRAGNSYEQYF
TRBJ1-5 | TRBV19 | CASSISGGGNQPQHF
TRBJ2-3 | TRBV4-3 | CASSQDGTSGRNTQYF
TRBJ1-6 | TRBV28 | CASSFSGSSYNSPLHF
TRBJ1-3 | TRBV6-1 | CASSEGNTIYF
TRBJ2-3 | TRBV4-2 | CASSQEIAGGIGDTQYF
TRBJ1-5 | TRBV6-6 | CASVRPGGDQPQHF
TRBJ2-7 | TRBV5-6 | CASSLSIAEQYF
TRBJ1-4 | TRBV10-2 | CASLYRGTNEKLFF
TRBJ2-1 | TRBV27 | CASSFALSGSYNEQFF
TRBJ1-2 | TRBV7-2 | CASSQQGISYTF
TRBJ1-1 | TRBV18 | CASSPWGNTEAFF
TRBJ2-1 | TRBV6-5 | CASSYSTSSYNEQFF
TRBJ1-2 | TRBV5-1 | CASRGSDRYGYTF
TRBJ2-1 | TRBV30 | CAWSVEPESYNEQFF
TRBJ1-6 | TRBV27 | CASSLGPGDRDNSPLHF
TRBJ2-3 | TRBV7-6 | CASSLVLGDTQYF
TRBJ1-3 | TRBV19 | CASSGRQSGNTIYF
TRBJ1-2 | TRBV6-5 | CASSYRGRNYGYTF
TRBJ2-7 | TRBV7-9 | CASSFSTPKEYF
TRBJ1-5 | TRBV5-1 | CASSLGGGNQPQHF
TRBJ1-4 | TRBV7-2 | CASSLKPGPTLPEKLFF
TRBJ2-1 | TRBV5-1 | CASSLGQDAGRFNEQFF
TRBJ2-7 | TRBV10-1 | CASSESTRGAEQYF
TRBJ2-5 | TRBV19 | CASSIGAGGRETQYF
TRBJ2-5 | TRBV6-4 | CASSQTSGGQETQYF
TRBJ2-5 | TRBV7-9 | CASSLGLSQETQYF
TRBJ1-2 | TRBV5-1 | CASSLRQGIYGYTF
TRBJ2-1 | TRBV27 | CASSPPGNNEQFF
TRBJ2-7 | TRBV9 | CASSAGDTTYEQYF
TRBJ2-1 | TRBV10-3 | CAIKAGTGGNNEQFF
TRBJ2-2 | TRBV29-1 | CSVLTGWTGELFF
TRBJ2-1 | TRBV9 | CASSVGLAGTNEQFF
TRBJ2-3 | TRBV6-5 | CASSSLGPMDTQYF
TRBJ2-1 | TRBV15 | CATSREGTSGGIRFF
TRBJ1-4 | TRBV7-2 | CASSLVSRVTNEKLFF
TRBJ2-1 | TRBV2 | CALDRGQNNEQFF
TRBJ2-7 | TRBV6-1 | CAVLQGASYEQYF
TRBJ1-6 | TRBV7-9 | CASSSEGGGSSPLHF
TRBJ2-7 | TRBV5-1 | CASTQAVGEQYF
TRBJ1-4 | TRBV7-9 | CASSFNQAGGRNEKLFF
TRBJ1-5 | TRBV19 | CASSINRSNQPQHF
TRBJ2-2 | TRBV7-3 | CASSSLGGPNTGELFF
TRBJ1-1 | TRBV2 | CASSGEMMNTEAFF
TRBJ1-2 | TRBV19 | CASMDGQGHYGYTF